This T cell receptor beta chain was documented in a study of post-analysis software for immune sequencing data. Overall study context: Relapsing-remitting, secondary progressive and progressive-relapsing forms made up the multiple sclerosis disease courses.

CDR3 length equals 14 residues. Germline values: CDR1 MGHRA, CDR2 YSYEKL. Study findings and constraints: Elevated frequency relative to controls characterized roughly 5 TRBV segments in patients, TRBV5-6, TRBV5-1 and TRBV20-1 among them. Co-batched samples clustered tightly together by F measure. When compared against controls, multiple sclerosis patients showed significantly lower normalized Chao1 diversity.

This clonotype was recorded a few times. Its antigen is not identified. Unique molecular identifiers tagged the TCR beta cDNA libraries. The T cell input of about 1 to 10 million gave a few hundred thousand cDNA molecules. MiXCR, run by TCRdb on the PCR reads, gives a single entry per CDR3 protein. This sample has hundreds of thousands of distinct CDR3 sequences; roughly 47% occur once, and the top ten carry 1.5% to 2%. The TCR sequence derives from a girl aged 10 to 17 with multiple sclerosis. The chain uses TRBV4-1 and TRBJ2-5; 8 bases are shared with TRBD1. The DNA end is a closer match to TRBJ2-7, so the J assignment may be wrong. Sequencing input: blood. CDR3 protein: CASSQTDRGYEQYF. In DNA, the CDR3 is TGCGCCAGCAGCCAAACCGACAGGGGCTACGAGCAGTACTTC.